This passage covers 13 T cell receptor beta chains from one sample sequenced in a study of blood T cell repertoires in COVID-19. Only in-frame clones appear in the TCRdb table, and some are missing; sequencing was by immunoSEQ multiplex PCR. The sample lists 250,000 or so clones; around 80% were seen once. Sequences were obtained from peripheral blood. The source of these receptors is a human donor in a cohort sampled during active COVID-19.

In its sample, this clone was seen once. The rearrangement links TRBV11-1 to TRBJ1-2; possibly TRBD1 for D (6 bases). The germline CDR1 and CDR2 sequences are SGHAT and FQDESV (reference sequence). Trimming shortened V by 5 bases and J by 4 bases, and 14 bases separated the two germline ends. The CDR3 is 14 amino acids. CDR3 DNA: TGTGCCAGCAGCGAGAACAGGGTCGGCTATGGCTACACCTTC. Translating it yields CASSENRVGYGYTF.

The V gene is TRBV18, the J gene TRBJ2-1; 11 bases are a match to TRBD1. Germline lookup yields CDR1 KGHSH and CDR2 LQKENI. V lost 0 bases and J lost 7; bases outside the gene matches: 5. The CDR3 spans 16 residues. CDR3 DNA sequence: TGTGCCAGCTCACCACCCCTCGGGACAGGGGGGAATGAGCAGTTCTTC. Its protein is CASSPPLGTGGNEQFF.

V is TRBV18 and J is TRBJ1-1; 8 positions match TRBD1. CDR1 is KGHSH, CDR2 LQKENI, per germline. CDR3 length: 13 amino acids. V lost 3 bases and J lost 3; bases outside the gene matches: 0. CDR3 in amino acids: CASSPGQDTEAFF. The CDR3 DNA is TGTGCCAGCTCACCGGGACAGGACACTGAAGCTTTCTTT. Full variable domain (remainder filled in from reference TRBV18 and TRBJ1-1): NAGVMQNPRHLVRRRGQEARLRCSPMKGHSHVYWYRQLPEEGLKFMVYLQKENIIDESGMPKERFSAEFPKEGPSILRIQQVVRGDSAAYFCASSPGQDTEAFFGQGTRLTVV.

This sequence joins TRBV20-1 and TRBJ2-7; D is undetermined. This CDR3 has 10 residues. The V and J ends lost 2 bases and 4 bases respectively, with 3 bases between them. The germline gives CDR1 DFQATT, CDR2 SNEGSKA (reference sequence). The CDR3 nucleotides read TGCAGTGCTAGACCGTACGAGCAGTACTTC. This codes for CSARPYEQYF.

This clone was detected once. The V gene is TRBV28, the J gene TRBJ2-7, with D possibly TRBD2 on 6 matching bases. Between the trimmed V and J ends, which lost 6 bases and 7 bases, there was a span of 25 bases. Germline CDR1 MDHEN, CDR2 SYDVKM. The CDR3 runs to 16 residues. CDR3 coding DNA: TGTGCCAGCAGCTCCTGGGAACTAGCACACTTACGAGAGCAGTACTTC. It translates to CASSSWELAHLREQYF.

The chain combines TRBV7-6 with TRBJ1-1, with D possibly TRBD1 on 5 matching bases. V was shortened by 1 base and J by 4 bases, with 13 bases between the two germline ends. Per germline, CDR1 SGHVS and CDR2 FNYEAQ. The CDR3 extends over 15 amino acids. The CDR3 coding sequence is TGTGCCAGCAGCTTAGGCGCACAGGTGAGCACTGAAGCTTTCTTT. Translated, it gives CASSLGAQVSTEAFF.

This chain connects TRBV24-1 to TRBJ1-2; 10 bases fit TRBD1. V gave up 4 bases and J gave up 6 bases; unmatched junction bases: 4. The germline V gene encodes CDR1 KGHDR and CDR2 SFDVKD. The CDR3 totals 14 residues. The CDR3 region is CATSEGDRGHGYTF. DNA of the CDR3: TGTGCCACCAGTGAGGGAGACAGGGGGCATGGCTACACCTTC.

This chain links TRBV14 with TRBJ1-5; no reliable D call. Germline CDR1 is SGHDN and CDR2 is FVKESK. V lost 2 bases and J 5 bases, leaving 7 bases between the germline ends. The CDR3 is 13 residues long. The CDR3 sequence: CASSQTLDQPQHF. CDR3 coding DNA: TGTGCCAGCAGCCAAACGCTAGATCAGCCCCAGCATTTT.

This clone came up a few times. The chain links TRBV5-6 to TRBJ2-1; 9 bases are shared with TRBD2. From germline, CDR1 is SGHDT and CDR2 YYEEEE. The CDR3 has 16 amino acids. The V gene end was trimmed by 2 bases and the J gene end by 10 bases; junction bases not matched to a gene: 13. The CDR3 bases are TGTGCCAGCAGCTTTGAAGGACTCGCGGGAGGGGGGGAGCAGTTCTTC. Its translation: CASSFEGLAGGGEQFF.

This clone has just a few counts. This chain connects TRBV28 to TRBJ1-2; TRBD1 matches 8 bases. The CDR3 covers 14 residues. Germline V CDR1 and CDR2: MDHEN, SYDVKM. The V gene end was trimmed by 5 bases and the J gene end by 0 bases; junction bases not matched to a gene: 2. The DNA of the CDR3 is TGTGCCAGCAGTAGGGACAGGACTAACTATGGCTACACCTTC. It encodes CASSRDRTNYGYTF.

J is TRBJ2-5 and V is TRBV6-5, with 8 positions matching TRBD2. With 0 bases clipped from V and 2 bases from J, the junction kept 5 bases outside the gene matches. Germline V gene lookup returns CDR1 MNHEY and CDR2 SVGAGI. CDR3 length equals 16 residues. CDR3 coding DNA: TGTGCCAGCAGTTACTCACCCCAGCGGGGGCAAGAGACCCAGTACTTC. Its translation is CASSYSPQRGQETQYF.

This clone appeared once. This rearrangement joins TRBV4-1 to TRBJ1-1, with 12 bases fitting TRBD1. The V and J ends lost 3 bases and 5 bases, in that order; junction bases with no gene match: 7. CDR1 MGHRA and CDR2 YSYEKL come from the germline V gene. The CDR3 loop spans 16 amino acids. The CDR3 region is CASSQGGQGARTEAFF. The CDR3 DNA follows: TGCGCCAGCAGCCAGGGGGGACAGGGGGCGCGGACTGAAGCTTTCTTT.

This clone was detected a few times. The V and J genes are TRBV7-2 and TRBJ1-2, with 8 bases lining up with TRBD1. CDR3 size: 15 residues. The germline V gene encodes CDR1 SGHTA and CDR2 FQGNSA. J lost 3 bases, V lost 4 bases, and 7 bases had no gene match. CDR3 coding DNA: TGTGCCAGCAGCTCCCGGACAGGGCGGCACTATGGCTACACCTTC. Its protein product is CASSSRTGRHYGYTF.